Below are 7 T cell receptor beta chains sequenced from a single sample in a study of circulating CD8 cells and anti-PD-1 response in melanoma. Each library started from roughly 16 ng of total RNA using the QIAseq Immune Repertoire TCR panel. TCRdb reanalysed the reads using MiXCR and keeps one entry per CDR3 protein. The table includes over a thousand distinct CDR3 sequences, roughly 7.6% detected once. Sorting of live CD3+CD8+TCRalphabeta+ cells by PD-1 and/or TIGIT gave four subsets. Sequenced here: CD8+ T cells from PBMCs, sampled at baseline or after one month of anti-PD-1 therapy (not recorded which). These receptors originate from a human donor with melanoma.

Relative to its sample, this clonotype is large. CDR3 nucleotides: TGTGCCAGCAGTGACGGACAGGTCGCTGGCTACACCTTC. Amino acid sequence: CASSDGQVAGYTF. The V and J genes are TRBV2 and TRBJ1-2; 7 bases align to TRBD1. V shed 3 bases and J 7 bases; nucleotides not matched to a gene: 5. The CDR3 has 13 amino acids. CDR1 and CDR2 (germline): SNHLY, FYNNEI.

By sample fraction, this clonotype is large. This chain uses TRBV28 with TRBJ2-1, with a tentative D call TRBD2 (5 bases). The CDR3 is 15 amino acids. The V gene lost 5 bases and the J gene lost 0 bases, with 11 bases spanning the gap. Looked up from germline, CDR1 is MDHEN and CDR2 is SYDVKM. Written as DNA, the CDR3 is TGTGCCAGCAGTCGGGGTGAAAGCTCCTACAATGAGCAGTTCTTC. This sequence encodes CASSRGESSYNEQFF.

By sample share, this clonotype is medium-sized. CDR3 DNA: TGTGCCAGCAGTGGGGACAGGGAGTGGACTGAAGCTTTCTTT. It is translated as CASSGDREWTEAFF. The chain joins TRBV28 to TRBJ1-1; the match to TRBD1 covers 9 bases. The CDR3 length is 14 residues. With V trimmed by 5 bases and J by 5 bases, 6 bases remained unmatched. Germline V gives CDR1 MDHEN, CDR2 SYDVKM.

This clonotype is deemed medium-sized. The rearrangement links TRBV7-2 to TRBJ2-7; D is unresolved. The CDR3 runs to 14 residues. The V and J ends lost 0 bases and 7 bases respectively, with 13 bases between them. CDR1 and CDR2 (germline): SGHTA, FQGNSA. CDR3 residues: CASSLALGVGEQYF. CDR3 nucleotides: TGTGCCAGCAGCTTAGCGCTAGGAGTTGGGGAGCAGTACTTC.

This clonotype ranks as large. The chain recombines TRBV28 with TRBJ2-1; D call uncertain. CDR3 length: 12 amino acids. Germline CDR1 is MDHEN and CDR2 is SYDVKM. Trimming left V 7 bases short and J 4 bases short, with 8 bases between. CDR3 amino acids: CASIGGYNEQFF. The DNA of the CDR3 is TGTGCCAGCATAGGCGGATACAATGAGCAGTTCTTC.

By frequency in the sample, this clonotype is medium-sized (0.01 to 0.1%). This chain's CDR3 is CASNRGATPYEQYF. The CDR3 coding sequence is TGTGCCAGCAATCGGGGGGCAACACCCTACGAGCAGTACTTC. This chain connects TRBV28 to TRBJ2-7; D may be TRBD2 (7 bases). Trimming pared 7 bases from V and 2 bases from J, leaving 15 bases between. CDR3 length equals 14 residues. Per germline, CDR1 MDHEN and CDR2 SYDVKM. Complete variable domain (other parts from reference TRBV28 and TRBJ2-7): DVKVTQSSRYLVKRTGEKVFLECVQDMDHENMFWYRQDPGLGLRLIYFSYDVKMKEKGDIPEGYSVSREKKERFSLILESASTNQTSMYLCASNRGATPYEQYFGPGTRLTVT.

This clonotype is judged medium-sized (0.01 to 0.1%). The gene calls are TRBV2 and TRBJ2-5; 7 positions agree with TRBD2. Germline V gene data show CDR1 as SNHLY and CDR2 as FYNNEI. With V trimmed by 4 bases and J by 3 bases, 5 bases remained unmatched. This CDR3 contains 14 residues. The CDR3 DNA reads TGTGCCAGCAGTGCCCGGACTAGGGAAGAGACCCAGTACTTC. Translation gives CASSARTREETQYF.